This T cell receptor (beta chain) was sequenced during a study of OX40 agonist ivuxolimab in advanced cancers. Points from the study as a whole: At 0.1-3.0 mg/kg, partial responders had clonal expansion among the lowest observed. Low normalized clonal expansion also occurred in some nonresponding patients. Compared with CD4+, CD8+ T cells on average had more expanded clones.

Exclusion applied to patients with autoimmune disease history or systemic immunosuppression. Data came from immunoSEQ multiplex PCR; TCRdb stores just in-frame clones and leaves some out. This sample has more than 95,000 clones, with roughly nine tenths found just once. CDR3 length: 17 amino acids. J lost 2 bases, V lost 3 bases, and 6 bases had no gene match. Germline CDR1 is ENHRY and CDR2 is SYGVKD. Turning to this clone: The antigen remains unidentified.

The sequencing used CD4+ or CD8+ T cells sorted from blood, collected in a trial of the OX40 agonist ivuxolimab. The clonotype originates from an adult with an advanced solid tumor such as melanoma, head and neck, liver or kidney cancer. J is TRBJ2-1 and V is TRBV10-3; 11 positions match TRBD2. CDR3 bases: TGTGCCATCAGTGACTCTAGCGGGAGGAGTGCCTACAATGAGCAGTTCTTC. Residues: CAISDSSGRSAYNEQFF.